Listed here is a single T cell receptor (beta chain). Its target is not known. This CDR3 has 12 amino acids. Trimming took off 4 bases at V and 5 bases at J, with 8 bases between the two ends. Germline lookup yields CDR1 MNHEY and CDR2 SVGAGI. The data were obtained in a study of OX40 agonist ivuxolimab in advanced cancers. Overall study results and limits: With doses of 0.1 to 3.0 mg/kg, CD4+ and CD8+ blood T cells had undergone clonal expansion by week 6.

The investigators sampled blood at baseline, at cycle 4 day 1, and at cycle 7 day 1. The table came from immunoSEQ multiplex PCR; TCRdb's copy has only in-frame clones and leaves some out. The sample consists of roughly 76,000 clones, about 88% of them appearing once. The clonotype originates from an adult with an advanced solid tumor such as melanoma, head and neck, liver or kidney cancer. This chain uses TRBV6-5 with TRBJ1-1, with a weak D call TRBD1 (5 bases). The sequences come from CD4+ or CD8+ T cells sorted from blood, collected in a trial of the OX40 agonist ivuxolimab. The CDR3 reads CASSSPGTEAFF. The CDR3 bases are TGTGCCAGCAGTTCCCCAGGGACTGAAGCTTTCTTT.